This T cell receptor beta chain was identified during a study of T-cell memory formation after mild COVID-19. Study-wide results and limits: The main location of contracting CD4+ clones was CM and EM, and that of contracting CD8+ clones was EMRA.

TCRdb analysed the 5' RACE reads with MiXCR anew, one entry per CDR3 protein. Of approximately 570,000 distinct CDR3 sequences listed, more than 15% are singletons. Turning to this clonotype: No antigen is known for it.

Germline CDR1 reads MGHRA; CDR2 reads YSYEKL. CDR3 length equals 11 residues. V gave up 1 base and J gave up 10 bases, with 7 bases separating them. The sequenced sample was PBMCs or a T cell subset sorted from them (not recorded which). This receptor was taken from an adult woman who had mild COVID-19 (a few samples of this study predate the infection). Cell type and time point are not known. The chain employs TRBV4-1 and TRBJ1-1; D remains ambiguous. Here the CDR3 reads CASSQGSSAFF. The CDR3 region has the DNA TGCGCCAGCAGCCAAGGCTCCTCAGCTTTCTTT.